The present entry profiles one TCR beta chain with its context. This clone was observed once. This clone's antigen is unknown. Base-call qualities are not available, and no considerably larger clone is one nucleotide away. This specimen includes other DNA sequences encoding the same CDR3. The sample originates from a study of blood T cell repertoires in COVID-19 (dated by TCRdb to 2020 to 2021). Regarding the study in general: The collaborator samples originated in the United States, Italy and Spain and spanned the acute and convalescent phases of COVID-19. A freely available public database, intended as a resource for researchers studying the immune response to SARS-CoV-2, is where the repertoires were released. Sample metadata almost always included a de-identified subject ID, COVID-19 status, age in years and sex. Where available, HLA class I and class II types were taken from metadata supplied by the sample provider and were not determined by assay-based typing. Deeply sampled blood TCRbeta repertoires from subjects exposed to, actively infected with, or recovered from COVID-19 were included in the dataset. The samples were drawn from the first 160 participants of the ongoing ImmuneRACE study and from some 1,300 subjects provided by 6 global collaborators. The material from the prospective study consisted of cDNA or gDNA derived from T cells, B-cell-depleted T cells, or PBMCs.

Results the study describes overall, beyond this receptor: Clinical and demographic metadata were provided uncurated, with the amount varying by source and participant.

TCRbeta CDR3 regions were amplified from genomic DNA using the immunoSEQ Assay, a bias-controlled multiplex PCR. For the original study's pipeline: The number of nucleated cells in each sample was estimated by amplification of reference gene primers within the assay. To quantify the absolute abundance of each unique TCRbeta CDR3 rearrangement, sequence reads were collapsed and filtered. For each sample, productive Simpson clonality was calculated by taking the square root of Simpson's diversity index across productive rearrangements. This immuneACCESS table, as held by TCRdb, lists in-frame sequences with V and J called but not all clones. Of the missing ones, under half trace to an unresolved V gene in checked studies; the others have no known cause. That table supplies the V and J calls and clone size; D and trimming were determined from the DNA. The sample yields over 250,000 clones; roughly nine tenths were counted once. About 4.1% of the sample is held by the ten biggest clonotypes.

A second Seattle source provided samples from volunteer blood donors who had recovered from COVID-19. The collaborating institutions used their own protocols to collect whole blood in K2EDTA tubes. For TCRbeta analysis, collaborator samples were shipped as frozen whole blood, as isolated PBMCs, or as DNA extracted from either sample type. Ends trimmed: V by 0 bases, J by 1 base; bases unmatched to a gene: 4. The germline V gene specifies SGHRS as CDR1 and YFSETQ as CDR2. The CDR3 runs 16 amino acids, cysteine and phenylalanine included. Only the CDR3 part of the read is kept: 48 bases, read in frame from the first base.

The sequence links TRBV5-1 to TRBJ2-5; TRBD2 agrees with 9 junctional bases. The specimen was peripheral blood. The receptor was isolated from a man aged 55 to 70 who had recovered from COVID-19. Here is the DNA: TGCGCCAGCAGCTTGGGCAGCGGGGGGCCCCAAGAGACCCAGTACTTC. Translated, it reads CASSLGSGGPQETQYF. Full variable domain (CDR3 extended with the reference TRBV5-1 and TRBJ2-5 proteins): KAGVTQTPRYLIKTRGQQVTLSCSPISGHRSVSWYQQTPGQGLQFLFEYFSETQRNKGNFPGRFSGRQFSNSRSEMNVSTLELGDSALYLCASSLGSGGPQETQYFGPGTRLLVL.